This T cell receptor (beta chain) was sequenced for a study of CD8+ T cells in alopecia areata. Treatment indicated: oral pan-JAK inhibitor, 5-10 mg twice daily. cDNA prepared by RNA extraction and subsequent reverse transcription served as the template for sequencing. Clones were sequenced by immunoSEQ multiplex PCR, and TCRdb holds only the in-frame ones, with some missing. The sample shows about 260,000 clones, around three fifths of them seen only once. In germline, CDR1 is SGHDT, CDR2 YYEEEE. Trimming removed 2 bases from V and 7 bases from J, with 9 bases in between. The CDR3 sequence is 12 residues long.

This TCR was sampled from a human donor with alopecia areata. The chain couples TRBV5-6 to TRBJ1-1; D remains unclear. This sample comprised CD4+ T cells sorted from blood, obtained around week 54, from a patient treated with tofacitinib. The CDR3 nucleotides are TGTGCCAGCAGCTTTGTTAGGGATGAAGCTTTCTTT. Translating it yields CASSFVRDEAFF.